One and the same sample provided the 17 T cell receptor beta chains below, sequenced in a study of blood T cell repertoires in COVID-19. Sequencing used immunoSEQ multiplex PCR; TCRdb keeps in-frame clones, though not all of them. The table includes some 180,000 clones, roughly 80% detected once. The specimen was peripheral blood. The source of these receptors is a man aged 65 to 85 with active or convalescent COVID-19.

The chain couples TRBV5-5 to TRBJ1-2, with TRBD1 as a possible D gene (6 bases). CDR3 length: 14 residues. Germline lookup yields CDR1 SGHKS and CDR2 YYEKEE (reference sequence). V gave up 4 bases and J gave up 2 bases, with 12 bases separating them. The CDR3 DNA follows: TGTGCCAGCAGCCTCCGGACAGCAAACTATGGCTACACCTTC. Translated, it gives CASSLRTANYGYTF.

The rearrangement links TRBV18 to TRBJ2-1; D not resolved. CDR3 size: 13 residues. V dropped 3 bases and J dropped 9 bases, with 12 bases sitting between them. Germline V lookup: CDR1 KGHSH, CDR2 LQKENI. CDR3 DNA sequence: TGTGCCAGCTCACCCTGTATCGGGTGTGAGCAGTTCTTC. Amino acid sequence: CASSPCIGCEQFF.

This clone was seen just once. Since a much larger clone is just one base distant, this may be a read error. The chain uses TRBV28 and TRBJ2-7; D may be TRBD1 (6 bases). The CDR3 has 13 amino acids. Germline lookup yields CDR1 MDHEN and CDR2 SYDVKM. Trimming stripped 3 bases from V and 2 bases from J, with 8 bases between. The CDR3 here is CASSLDSPYEQYF. Written as DNA, the CDR3 is TGTGCCAGCAGTTTGGACAGTCCCTACGAGCAGTACTTC.

This sequence joins TRBV6-2 or TRBV6-3 and TRBJ2-1; TRBD2 matches 9 bases. This CDR3 spans 16 amino acids. Germline V gene lookup returns CDR1 MNHEY and CDR2 SVGEGT. With 5 bases clipped from V and 4 bases from J, the junction kept 9 bases outside the gene matches. The CDR3 DNA follows: TGTGCCAGCAGTGCCCGACTAGCGGAGGTTTACAATGAGCAGTTCTTC. This translates into CASSARLAEVYNEQFF.

The chain combines TRBV19 with TRBJ2-1, with 8 bases identical to TRBD2. This CDR3 contains 11 residues. Germline lookup yields CDR1 LNHDA and CDR2 SQIVND (reference sequence). CDR3 coding DNA: TGTGTCACGGGGGGGTGGAATGAGCAGTTCTTC. Its translation: CVTGGWNEQFF.

The V gene is TRBV12-5, the J gene TRBJ2-5; D call uncertain. CDR3 size: 11 residues. Germline V gene sequence: CDR1 LGHNT, CDR2 FRNRAP. V was clipped by 3 bases and J by 4 bases, with 3 bases between them. Written as DNA, the CDR3 is TGTGCTAGTGGTTTCGGAGAGACCCAGTACTTC. Amino acids: CASGFGETQYF. The complete variable domain, with remaining parts taken from reference TRBV12-5 and TRBJ2-5, reads DARVTQTPRHKVTEMGQEVTMRCQPILGHNTVFWYRQTMMQGLELLAYFRNRAPLDDSGMPKDRFSAEMPDATLATLKIQPSEPRDSAVYFCASGFGETQYFGPGTRLLVL.

V gene TRBV19 combines with J gene TRBJ1-1, with D uncertain. V dropped 2 bases and J dropped 6 bases, with 7 bases sitting between them. The CDR3 spans 12 residues. Germline CDR1 reads LNHDA; CDR2 reads SQIVND (reference sequence). This chain's CDR3 is CASSISGAEAFF. The DNA of the CDR3 is TGTGCCAGTAGTATATCGGGAGCTGAAGCTTTCTTT.

The chain carries TRBV2 and TRBJ1-3; 8 bases are shared with TRBD1. The CDR3 is 15 amino acids. The V segment lost 2 bases and the J segment 4 bases; nucleotides outside the gene matches: 4. CDR1 and CDR2 (germline): SNHLY, FYNNEI. DNA of the CDR3: TGTGCCAGCAGTGAAACGACAGGGGTAGGAAACACCATATATTTT. Protein product: CASSETTGVGNTIYF.

This chain connects TRBV18 to TRBJ1-3; D is uncertain. Trimming cost V 3 bases and J 8 bases, with 11 bases left between them. The germline V gene encodes CDR1 KGHSH and CDR2 LQKENI. The CDR3 is 13 amino acids. CDR3 amino acids: CASSPAVGDTIYF. DNA for the CDR3: TGTGCCAGCTCACCGGCAGTCGGGGACACCATATATTTT.

A single count supports this clone. This chain uses TRBV7-9 with TRBJ1-2; 7 nucleotides align to TRBD1. Germline-derived CDR1 and CDR2 are SEHNR and FQNEAQ (reference sequence). CDR3 length: 17 residues. V was clipped by 5 bases and J by 0 bases; unmatched bases: 12. The CDR3 region is CASSNLTGLGANYGYTF. The CDR3 nucleotides read TGTGCCAGCAGCAATTTGACAGGGCTCGGTGCTAACTATGGCTACACCTTC.

This clone was seen only a few times. The genes are TRBV5-1 and TRBJ1-5; 10 bases line up with TRBD1. Trimming removed 4 bases from V and 2 bases from J; junction bases left unmatched: 3. The CDR3 loop spans 15 amino acids. The germline CDR1 and CDR2 sequences are SGHRS and YFSETQ. The CDR3 spells CASSKTGGGNQPQHF. Written as DNA, the CDR3 is TGCGCCAGCAGCAAGACAGGGGGCGGCAATCAGCCCCAGCATTTT.

J is TRBJ2-1 and V is TRBV27; maybe TRBD1 (6 bases). The CDR3 extends over 14 amino acids. V lost 2 bases and J lost 8, with 13 bases in between. Germline CDR1 reads MNHEY; CDR2 reads SMNVEV (reference sequence). CDR3 protein: CASSLQTGFDEQFF. The CDR3 bases are TGTGCCAGCAGTTTACAAACAGGGTTCGATGAGCAGTTCTTC.

V and J are TRBV12-3 or TRBV12-4 and TRBJ2-1; D is unclear. The CDR3 length is 13 residues. Trimming shortened V by 5 bases and J by 0 bases, and 5 bases separated the two germline ends. CDR3 protein: CASSQISYNEQFF. The CDR3 DNA follows: TGTGCCAGCAGTCAGATCTCCTACAATGAGCAGTTCTTC.

This chain joins TRBV6-5 and TRBJ1-4; D is undetermined. Germline CDR1 is MNHEY and CDR2 is SVGAGI. This CDR3 is 14 amino acids long. V lost 8 bases and J 6 bases, leaving 16 bases between the germline ends. The CDR3 DNA reads as TGTGCCAGCCGACCGGGGAAGGGTTATGAAAAACTGTTTTTT. Its translation: CASRPGKGYEKLFF.

The V gene is TRBV27, the J gene TRBJ2-3; TRBD2 might be the D (5 bases). The ends were cut back, 8 bases at V and 0 bases at J, with 12 bases in the middle. The CDR3 consists of 14 residues. Germline V gene lookup returns CDR1 MNHEY and CDR2 SMNVEV (reference sequence). The CDR3 DNA follows: TGTGCCAGCTTGAGAGGCGGGAGCACAGATACGCAGTATTTT. Amino acids: CASLRGGSTDTQYF.

The gene calls are TRBV7-2 and TRBJ2-1; D possibly corresponds to TRBD1 (5 bases). This CDR3 contains 13 residues. CDR1 is SGHTA and CDR2 is FQGNSA in the germline V gene. Trimming cost V 5 bases and J 4 bases, with 9 bases left between them. CDR3 sequence (DNA): TGTGCCAGCAGCGATCGACAGTACAATGAGCAGTTCTTC. Translated, it gives CASSDRQYNEQFF.

CDR3 nucleotide sequence: TGTGCCTGGACGTCGCAGGGGAGATACGAGCAGTACTTC. Protein sequence: CAWTSQGRYEQYF. V and J are TRBV30 and TRBJ2-7; maybe TRBD1 (6 bases). CDR1 is GTSNPN, CDR2 SVGIG, per germline (reference sequence). Deletions cut 4 bases from V and 4 bases from J, with 14 bases between. This CDR3 is 13 amino acids long. The whole variable domain, filled in from reference TRBV30 and TRBJ2-7, reads SQTIHQWPATLVQPVGSPLSLECTVEGTSNPNLYWYRQAAGRGLQLLFYSVGIGQISSEVPQNLSASRPQDRQFILSSKKLLLSDSGFYLCAWTSQGRYEQYFGPGTRLTVT.